This entry features one TCR beta chain sequence. The data originate from a study of T cells after posttransplantation cyclophosphamide. Assay used: immunoSEQ multiplex PCR; TCRdb lists only in-frame clones, some missing. The data show some 5,400 clones, approximately 94% seen once. Trimming removed 10 bases from V and 0 bases from J, with 19 bases in between. Germline-derived CDR1 and CDR2 are MDHEN and SYDVKM. This CDR3 is built from 17 residues. This sequence originates from a woman aged 60-75 years in good health, CMV-negative, and a related stem cell transplant donor. This rearrangement joins TRBV28 to TRBJ1-6; D not resolved. Sequencing input: CD4+ T cells sorted from bone marrow. The CDR3 DNA is TGTGCCACCAGAAAAGCAGGTCTCAGCTCCTATAATTCACCCCTCCACTTT. As protein: CATRKAGLSSYNSPLHF.